This T cell receptor beta chain was sequenced during a study of shared clonotypes between healthy human individuals. Trimming cost V 4 bases and J 6 bases, with 16 bases left between them. Germline V gives CDR1 SQVTM, CDR2 ANQGSEA. This CDR3 comprises 14 residues. Deep was the level at which the assay was run. Data came from immunoSEQ multiplex PCR; TCRdb stores just in-frame clones and leaves some out. Here the sample spans 490,000 or so clones, around 80% being singletons. The receptor comes from a woman aged 40 to 50 in good health. Some clones in this sample may be carry-over from other donors' samples. The rearrangement links TRBV29-1 to TRBJ2-1; the D gene is possibly TRBD2 (6 bases). The source material was PBMCs. CDR3 in amino acids: CSVGPGLPPNEQFF. CDR3 DNA sequence: TGCAGCGTTGGGCCGGGACTCCCCCCCAATGAGCAGTTCTTC.